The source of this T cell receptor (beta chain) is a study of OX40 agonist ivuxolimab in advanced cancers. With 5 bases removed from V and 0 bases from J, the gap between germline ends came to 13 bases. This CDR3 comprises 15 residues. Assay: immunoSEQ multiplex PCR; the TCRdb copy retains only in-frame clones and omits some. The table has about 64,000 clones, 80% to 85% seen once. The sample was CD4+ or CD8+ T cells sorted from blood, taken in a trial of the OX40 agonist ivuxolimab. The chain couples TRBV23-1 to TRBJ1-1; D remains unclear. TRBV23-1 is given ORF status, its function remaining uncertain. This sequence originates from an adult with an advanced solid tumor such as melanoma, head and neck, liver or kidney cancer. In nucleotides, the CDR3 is TGCGCCAGCAGTACCAAAGTACGAATGAACACTGAAGCTTTCTTT. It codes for CASSTKVRMNTEAFF.